This T cell receptor (beta chain) was sequenced for a study of radiotherapy plus CTLA-4 blockade in lung cancer. Across the whole study: For approximately 19% of patients, objective responses occurred, and about 33% had disease control. Study results and limitations: Subsequent to radiotherapy plus ipilimumab, tumor-derived TCR clones underwent expansion in blood. Per reports, early blood T cell clone dynamics, plus interferon-beta, forecast response most strongly.

CTLA-4 blockade with ipilimumab, together with focal radiation, was given to patients with chemo-refractory metastatic non-small-cell lung cancer. This CDR3 contains 15 residues. Germline loops: CDR1 MNHEY, CDR2 SMNVEV (reference sequence). V was pared by 5 bases and J by 5 bases, with 7 bases of the junction left unmatched. This table comes from immunoSEQ multiplex PCR, and its TCRdb copy is limited to in-frame clones, with some not included. The sample has approximately 70,000 clones, around 77% seen once; the top ten hold approximately 16%. Comment on this clone: Its antigen is undetermined.

The V and J genes are TRBV27 and TRBJ2-3; 10 nucleotides match TRBD2. The source is a human donor with non-small cell lung cancer whose response to radiotherapy plus ipilimumab could not be evaluated. Some clones in this sample may be carry-over from other donors' samples. The sequenced sample was peripheral blood, obtained from a patient treated with radiotherapy plus ipilimumab. DNA of the CDR3: TGTGCCAGCAGTCTTCGGGTAGCGGGGGGAGATACGCAGTATTTT. Its protein is CASSLRVAGGDTQYF.